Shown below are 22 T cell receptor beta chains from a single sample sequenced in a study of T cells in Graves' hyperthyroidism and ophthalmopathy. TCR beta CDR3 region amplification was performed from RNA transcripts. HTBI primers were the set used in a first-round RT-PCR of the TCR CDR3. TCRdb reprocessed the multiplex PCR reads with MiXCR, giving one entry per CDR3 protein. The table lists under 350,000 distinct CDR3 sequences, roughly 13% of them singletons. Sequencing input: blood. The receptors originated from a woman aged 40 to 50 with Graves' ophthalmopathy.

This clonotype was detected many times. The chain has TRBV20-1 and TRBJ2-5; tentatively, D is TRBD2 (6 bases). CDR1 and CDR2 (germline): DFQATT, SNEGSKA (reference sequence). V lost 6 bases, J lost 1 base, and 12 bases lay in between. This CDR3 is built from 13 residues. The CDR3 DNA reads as TGCAGTGCCGATAAACTAGCCCAAGAGACCCAGTACTTC. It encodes CSADKLAQETQYF.

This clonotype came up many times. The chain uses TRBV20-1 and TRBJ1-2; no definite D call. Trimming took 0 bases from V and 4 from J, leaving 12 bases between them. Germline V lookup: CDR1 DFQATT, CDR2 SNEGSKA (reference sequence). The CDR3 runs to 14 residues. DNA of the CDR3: TGCAGTGCTAGAGATCAAGAGACCATCTATGGCTACACCTTC. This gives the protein CSARDQETIYGYTF.

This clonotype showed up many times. CDR3 residues: CASSPYGRTDTQYF. DNA of the CDR3: TGTGCCAGCAGCCCCTACGGACGTACAGATACGCAGTATTTT. The chain combines TRBV6-2 or TRBV6-3 with TRBJ2-3; D uncertain. The CDR3 length is 14 residues. Germline loops: CDR1 MNHEY, CDR2 SVGEGT. V lost 6 bases to trimming and J lost 3 bases, with 13 bases between them.

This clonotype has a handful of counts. Written as DNA, the CDR3 is TGTGCCAGTAGTATGATACCAGGGGCAGGGGGAGCGAAAAAACTGTTTTTT. Its protein is CASSMIPGAGGAKKLFF. V gene TRBV19 combines with J gene TRBJ1-4; 7 positions agree with TRBD1. Per the germline V gene, CDR1 is LNHDA and CDR2 is SQIVND (reference sequence). This CDR3 contains 17 residues. V dropped 3 bases and J dropped 9; count of bases not matched to a gene: 16.

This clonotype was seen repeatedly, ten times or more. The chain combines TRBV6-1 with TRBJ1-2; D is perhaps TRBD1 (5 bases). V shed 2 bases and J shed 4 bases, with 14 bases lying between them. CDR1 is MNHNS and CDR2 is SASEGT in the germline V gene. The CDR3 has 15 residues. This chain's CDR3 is CASSERLGRGYGYTF. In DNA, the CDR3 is TGTGCCAGCAGTGAACGCCTGGGGCGCGGCTATGGCTACACCTTC.

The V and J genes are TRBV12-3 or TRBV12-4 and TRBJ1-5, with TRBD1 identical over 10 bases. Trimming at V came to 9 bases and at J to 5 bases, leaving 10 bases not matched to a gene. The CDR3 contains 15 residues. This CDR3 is CASASGQGFYQPQHF. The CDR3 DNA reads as TGTGCCAGTGCCTCGGGACAGGGGTTTTATCAGCCCCAGCATTTT.

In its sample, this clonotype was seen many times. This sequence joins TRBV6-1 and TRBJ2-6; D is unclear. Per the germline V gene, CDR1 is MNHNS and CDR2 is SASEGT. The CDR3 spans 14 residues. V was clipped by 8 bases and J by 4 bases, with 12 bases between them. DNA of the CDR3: TGTGCCAGCGGGGAAAGGGCCGGGGCCAACGTCCTGACTTTC. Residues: CASGERAGANVLTF.

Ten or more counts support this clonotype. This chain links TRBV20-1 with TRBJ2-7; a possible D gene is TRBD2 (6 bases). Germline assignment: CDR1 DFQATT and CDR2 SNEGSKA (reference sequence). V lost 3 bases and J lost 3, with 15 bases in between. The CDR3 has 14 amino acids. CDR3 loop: CSARGGTTLYEQYF. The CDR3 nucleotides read TGCAGTGCTAGGGGCGGGACCACTCTCTACGAGCAGTACTTC.

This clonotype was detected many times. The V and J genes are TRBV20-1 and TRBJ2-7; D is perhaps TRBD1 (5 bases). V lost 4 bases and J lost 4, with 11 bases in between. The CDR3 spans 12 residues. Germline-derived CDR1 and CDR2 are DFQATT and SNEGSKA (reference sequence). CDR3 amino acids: CSATTQGYEQYF. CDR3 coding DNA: TGCAGTGCTACAACTCAGGGTTACGAGCAGTACTTC.

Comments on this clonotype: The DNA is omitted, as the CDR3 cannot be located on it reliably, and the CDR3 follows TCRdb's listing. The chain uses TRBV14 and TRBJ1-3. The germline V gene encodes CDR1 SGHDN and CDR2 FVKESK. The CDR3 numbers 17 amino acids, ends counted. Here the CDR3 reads CASSQDFGRGAGNTTYF.

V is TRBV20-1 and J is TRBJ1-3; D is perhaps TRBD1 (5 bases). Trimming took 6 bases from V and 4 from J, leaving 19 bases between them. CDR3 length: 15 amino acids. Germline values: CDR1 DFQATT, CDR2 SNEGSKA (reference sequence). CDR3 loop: CSAPAGLAAGNTIYF. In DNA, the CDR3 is TGCAGTGCCCCGGCGGGGCTGGCGGCCGGAAACACCATATATTTT.

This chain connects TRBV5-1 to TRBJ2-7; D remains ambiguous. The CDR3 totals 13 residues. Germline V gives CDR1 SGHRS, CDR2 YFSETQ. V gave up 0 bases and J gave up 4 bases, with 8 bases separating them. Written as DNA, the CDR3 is TGCGCCAGCAGCTTGGAGTCTGTATACGAGCAGTACTTC. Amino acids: CASSLESVYEQYF.

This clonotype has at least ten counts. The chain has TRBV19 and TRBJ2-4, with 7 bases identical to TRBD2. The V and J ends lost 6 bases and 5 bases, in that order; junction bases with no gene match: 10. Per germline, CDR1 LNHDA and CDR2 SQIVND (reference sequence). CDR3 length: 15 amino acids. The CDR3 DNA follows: TGTGCCAGTAGCATATCCGGCGCGGGGGAAAACATTCAGTACTTC. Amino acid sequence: CASSISGAGENIQYF.

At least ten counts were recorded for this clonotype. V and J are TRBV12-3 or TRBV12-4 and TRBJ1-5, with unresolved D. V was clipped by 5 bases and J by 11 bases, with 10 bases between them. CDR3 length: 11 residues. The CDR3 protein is CASSVDGAQHF. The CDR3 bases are TGTGCCAGCAGTGTCGATGGGGCCCAGCATTTT.

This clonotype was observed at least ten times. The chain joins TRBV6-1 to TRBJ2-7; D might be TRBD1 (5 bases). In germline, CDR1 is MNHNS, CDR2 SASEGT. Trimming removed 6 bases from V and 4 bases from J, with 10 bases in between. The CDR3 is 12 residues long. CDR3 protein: CASSSTAYEQYF. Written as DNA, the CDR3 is TGTGCCAGCAGCTCGACAGCTTACGAGCAGTACTTC.

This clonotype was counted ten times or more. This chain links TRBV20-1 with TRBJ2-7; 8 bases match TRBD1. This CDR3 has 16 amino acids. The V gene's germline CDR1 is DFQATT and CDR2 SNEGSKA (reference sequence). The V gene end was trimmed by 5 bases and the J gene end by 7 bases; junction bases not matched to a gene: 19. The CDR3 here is CSARRSLDQGAREQYF. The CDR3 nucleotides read TGCAGTGCTCGTCGTAGCCTGGATCAGGGGGCAAGGGAGCAGTACTTC.

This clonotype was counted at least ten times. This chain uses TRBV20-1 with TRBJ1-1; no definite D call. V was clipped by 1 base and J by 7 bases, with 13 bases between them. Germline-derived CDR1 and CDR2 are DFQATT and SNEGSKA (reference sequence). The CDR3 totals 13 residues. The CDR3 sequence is CSARGTWQNEAFF. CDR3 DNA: TGCAGTGCTAGAGGTACGTGGCAAAATGAAGCTTTCTTT.

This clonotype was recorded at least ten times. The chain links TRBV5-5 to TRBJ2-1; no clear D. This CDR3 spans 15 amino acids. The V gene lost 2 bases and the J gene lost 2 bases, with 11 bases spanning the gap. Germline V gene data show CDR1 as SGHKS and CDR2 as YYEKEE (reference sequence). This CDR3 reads CASSFGFRAYNEQFF. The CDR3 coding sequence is TGTGCCAGCAGCTTTGGCTTTAGGGCCTACAATGAGCAGTTCTTC.

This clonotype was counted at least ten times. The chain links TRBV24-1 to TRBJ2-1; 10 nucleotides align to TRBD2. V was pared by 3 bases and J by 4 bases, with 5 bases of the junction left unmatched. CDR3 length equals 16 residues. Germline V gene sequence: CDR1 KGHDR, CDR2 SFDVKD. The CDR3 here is CATSDELAGAYNEQFF. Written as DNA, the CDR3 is TGTGCCACCAGTGATGAGCTAGCGGGAGCGTACAATGAGCAGTTCTTC.

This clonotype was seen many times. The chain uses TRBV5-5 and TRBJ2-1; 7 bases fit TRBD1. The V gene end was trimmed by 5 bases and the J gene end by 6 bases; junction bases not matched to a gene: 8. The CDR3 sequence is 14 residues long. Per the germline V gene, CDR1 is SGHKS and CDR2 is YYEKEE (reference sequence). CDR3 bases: TGTGCCAGCAGACGCCGGGACAGTGGCAATGAGCAGTTCTTC. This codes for CASRRRDSGNEQFF.

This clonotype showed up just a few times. The CDR3 nucleotides read TGTGCCAGCGCCCGCCGTTGGGCCACCGGGGAGCTGTTTTTT. It is translated as CASARRWATGELFF. This sequence joins TRBV7-2 and TRBJ2-2; D remains ambiguous. CDR1 is SGHTA and CDR2 is FQGNSA in the germline V gene. The ends were cut back, 8 bases at V and 4 bases at J, with 14 bases in the middle. This CDR3 has 14 amino acids.

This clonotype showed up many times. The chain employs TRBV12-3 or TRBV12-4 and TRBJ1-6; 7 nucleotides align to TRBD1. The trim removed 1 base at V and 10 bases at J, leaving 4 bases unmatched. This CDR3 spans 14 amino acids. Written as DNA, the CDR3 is TGTGCCAGCAGTTTAGAGGGGGCAGGATCACCCCTCCACTTT. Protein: CASSLEGAGSPLHF.